These 10 T cell receptor beta chains came from one sample sequenced in a study of human T cells and chemical hapten exposure. The time point here: patch test 1, 2 weeks after DPC sensitization. Treatment reported: therapeutic diphenylcyclopropenone sensitization with weekly scalp DPC. TCRdb re-analysed the RACE reads in MiXCR, keeping a single row per CDR3 protein. The table records 80,000 to 95,000 distinct CDR3 sequences, about 10% of them present only once. This material consisted of whole blood, taken in connection with sensitization to the hapten diphenylcyclopropenone (DPC). These receptors were collected from a woman in her forties or fifties with alopecia areata. Some clones in this sample may be carry-over from other donors' samples.

This clonotype was recorded many times. V is TRBV5-1 and J is TRBJ2-1; 10 bases align to TRBD1. Germline V gives CDR1 SGHRS, CDR2 YFSETQ. The CDR3 contains 17 residues. J was trimmed by 4 bases and V by 1 base; bases with no gene match: 8. CDR3 bases: TGCGCCAGCAGCTTGATGAGGACAGGGGGTGGATACAATGAGCAGTTCTTC. Residues: CASSLMRTGGGYNEQFF.

This clonotype showed up just a few times. The V gene is TRBV6-2 or TRBV6-3, the J gene TRBJ1-4, with unresolved D. The germline V gene has CDR1 MNHEY and CDR2 SVGEGT. The CDR3 totals 15 residues. The V end lost 5 bases, the J end lost 3 bases, and 13 bases lay between the germline ends. For the CDR3, the DNA is TGTGCCAGCAGTCCTCCGGGGATCCCTAATGAAAAACTGTTTTTT. Amino acids: CASSPPGIPNEKLFF.

The chain combines TRBV15 with TRBJ2-5; D may correspond to TRBD1 or TRBD2 (5 bases each). The CDR3 extends over 15 amino acids. Germline V gene sequence: CDR1 LNHNV, CDR2 YYDKDF (reference sequence). Trimming took 2 bases from V and 2 from J, leaving 12 bases between them. CDR3 DNA sequence: TGTGCCACCAGCAGACATCGGGACGGACAAGAGACCCAGTACTTC. It encodes CATSRHRDGQETQYF. Full variable domain (missing parts from reference TRBV15 and TRBJ2-5): DAMVIQNPRYQVTQFGKPVTLSCSQTLNHNVMYWYQQKSSQAPKLLFHYYDKDFNNEADTPDNFQSRRPNTSFCFLDIRSPGLGDTAMYLCATSRHRDGQETQYFGPGTRLLVL.

The genes are TRBV19 and TRBJ1-5, with D possibly TRBD1 on 5 matching bases. The CDR3 is 17 amino acids. V was shortened by 6 bases and J by 3 bases, with 21 bases between the two germline ends. Germline CDR1 LNHDA, CDR2 SQIVND (reference sequence). The CDR3 DNA reads as TGTGCCAGTAGGACCCGGGACTTCGATATGGACAATCAGCCCCAGCATTTT. Protein: CASRTRDFDMDNQPQHF.

This clonotype was counted between two and nine times. The chain joins TRBV10-1 to TRBJ2-5; the match to TRBD1 covers 10 bases. Germline trimming cut 0 bases from V and 2 bases from J; bases unmatched to any gene: 0. CDR3 size: 15 residues. Germline V lookup: CDR1 WNHNN, CDR2 SYGVQD (reference sequence). CDR3 DNA sequence: TGCGCCAGCAGTGAGTCGGGACAGGGGCAAGAGACCCAGTACTTC. Translation: CASSESGQGQETQYF.

The chain recombines TRBV7-2 with TRBJ2-5; D is undetermined. V was clipped by 1 base and J by 3 bases, with 9 bases between them. Germline V lookup: CDR1 SGHTA, CDR2 FQGNSA. CDR3 size: 14 residues. Here the CDR3 reads CASSLVHREETQYF. CDR3 in DNA: TGTGCCAGCAGCTTAGTCCATAGAGAAGAGACCCAGTACTTC.

This clonotype was observed many times. The gene calls are TRBV6-2 or TRBV6-3 and TRBJ1-2; maybe TRBD1 (5 bases). CDR1 and CDR2 from the germline V gene are MNHEY and SVGEGT. The CDR3 length is 13 residues. Trimming took off 2 bases at V and 3 bases at J, with 7 bases between the two ends. The CDR3 is CASSYGRDYGYTF. CDR3 DNA: TGTGCCAGCAGTTACGGCAGGGACTATGGCTACACCTTC.

This clonotype appeared a few times. This sequence joins TRBV5-1 and TRBJ1-3; TRBD1 agrees at 7 bases. CDR1 is SGHRS, CDR2 YFSETQ, per germline. CDR3 length: 18 residues. With 5 bases clipped from V and 0 bases from J, the junction kept 14 bases outside the gene matches. CDR3 in DNA: TGCGCCAGCAGGGCTTCTGGACAGGTGAAAGCCTCTGGAAACACCATATATTTT. It is translated as CASRASGQVKASGNTIYF. The entire variable domain, with the rest obtained from reference TRBV5-1 and TRBJ1-3, is as follows: KAGVTQTPRYLIKTRGQQVTLSCSPISGHRSVSWYQQTPGQGLQFLFEYFSETQRNKGNFPGRFSGRQFSNSRSEMNVSTLELGDSALYLCASRASGQVKASGNTIYFGEGSWLTVV.

The rearrangement links TRBV10-3 to TRBJ1-4, with D perhaps matching TRBD1 (6 bases). Germline V gene sequence: CDR1 ENHRY, CDR2 SYGVKD. The CDR3 totals 13 residues. V was clipped by 4 bases and J by 5 bases, with 8 bases between them. CDR3: CAISGTANEKLFF. For the CDR3, the DNA is TGTGCCATCAGTGGGACAGCAAATGAAAAACTGTTTTTT.

This clonotype occurred a few times. The chain links TRBV29-1 to TRBJ2-7, with D unresolved. The ends were cut back, 7 bases at V and 5 bases at J, with 12 bases in the middle. CDR1 is SQVTM, CDR2 ANQGSEA, per germline. The CDR3 consists of 11 residues. In DNA, the CDR3 is TGCAGCGCATGGGAATGGGACGAGCAGTACTTC. Protein product: CSAWEWDEQYF.